This TCR beta chain was sequenced for a study of CD8 T cells in ankylosing spondylitis. General study results and limits: Characteristic of ankylosing spondylitis blood, it appeared, was a TCR beta motif comprising several highly homologous variants.

The table lists this clonotype with a few counts. Its antigen remains unidentified. Using its own MiXCR run on the 5' RACE reads, TCRdb lists one record per CDR3 protein. The sample carries a few hundred thousand distinct CDR3 sequences, about a fifth recorded once. V gave up 3 bases and J gave up 5 bases, with 18 bases separating them. CDR1 is SGDLS and CDR2 is YYNGEE in the germline V gene. This CDR3 spans 15 amino acids. The J gene is TRBJ2-7, the V gene TRBV9; perhaps TRBD1 as D (7 bases). The TCR comes from a male donor with ankylosing spondylitis. Sequencing was carried out using blood, either unsorted or a sorted T cell fraction (not recorded which). The CDR3 nucleotides are TGTGCCAGCAGCGGCTCAGGGGGGCCGCCTGACGAGCAGTACTTC. It translates to CASSGSGGPPDEQYF.